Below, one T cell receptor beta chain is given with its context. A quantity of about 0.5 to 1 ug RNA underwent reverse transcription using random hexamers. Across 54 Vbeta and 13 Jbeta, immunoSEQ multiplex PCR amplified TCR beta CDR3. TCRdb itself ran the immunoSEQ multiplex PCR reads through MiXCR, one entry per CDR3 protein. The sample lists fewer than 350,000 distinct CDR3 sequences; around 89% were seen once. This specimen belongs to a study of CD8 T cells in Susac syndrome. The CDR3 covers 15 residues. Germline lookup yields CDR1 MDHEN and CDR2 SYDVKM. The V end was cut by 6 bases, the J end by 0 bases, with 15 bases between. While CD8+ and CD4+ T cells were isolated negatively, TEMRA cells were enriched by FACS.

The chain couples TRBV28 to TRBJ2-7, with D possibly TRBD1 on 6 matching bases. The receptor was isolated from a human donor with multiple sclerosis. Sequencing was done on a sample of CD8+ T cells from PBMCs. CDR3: CASSGPQGSSYEQYF. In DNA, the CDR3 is TGTGCCAGCAGCGGACCCCAGGGGAGCTCCTACGAGCAGTACTTC.